What follows are 14 T cell receptor beta chains derived from one specimen sequenced in a study of identical twins. Via MiXCR, TCRdb re-called the 5' RACE reads, giving one row per CDR3 protein. The sample consists of hundreds of thousands of distinct CDR3 sequences, around 8% of them appearing once. The same specimen was also included in a second study, on yellow fever vaccine responses in identical twins.

Sequenced input: memory (CD45RO+) T cells sorted from blood. These receptors were taken from a woman under 30 in good health.

V gene TRBV5-1 combines with J gene TRBJ2-5; 9 bases are shared with TRBD1. Trimming removed 0 bases from V and 1 base from J; junction bases left unmatched: 4. This CDR3 is built from 16 residues. Germline V CDR1 and CDR2: SGHRS, YFSETQ. CDR3 bases: TGCGCCAGCAGCTTGGCTGGGACAGGGCTCCAAGAGACCCAGTACTTC. Translated, it gives CASSLAGTGLQETQYF.

This clonotype was seen ten or more times. The genes are TRBV7-2 and TRBJ2-2, with D perhaps being TRBD1 or TRBD2 (7 bases each). The CDR3 loop spans 14 amino acids. Germline CDR1 and CDR2: SGHTA and FQGNSA. V lost 7 bases to trimming and J lost 7 bases, with 16 bases between them. CDR3 residues: CASTGQGGIGELFF. CDR3 in DNA: TGTGCCAGCACCGGGCAGGGGGGGATCGGGGAGCTGTTTTTT.

With respect to this clonotype: Since no conserved phenylalanine or tryptophan closes the CDR3, a read error is the likely cause. The limits of the CDR3 on the DNA are not certain, so only TCRdb's listed CDR3 is given. The chain is built from TRBV7-9 and TRBJ2-1; the D call in the table, TRBD2, was not verified against the DNA. The CDR3 has 12 amino acids, counting both end residues. Germline V gives CDR1 SEHNR, CDR2 FQNEAQ (reference sequence). The chain's CDR3 is CASSPASAQAEV.

The V call is TRBV5-1, the J call TRBJ1-2; D gene uncertain. V gave up 4 bases and J gave up 2 bases, with 9 bases separating them. Per the germline V gene, CDR1 is SGHRS and CDR2 is YFSETQ. This CDR3 spans 13 amino acids. In DNA, the CDR3 is TGCGCCAGCAGCCCAACACACAACTATGGCTACACCTTC. Translated: CASSPTHNYGYTF.

The V gene is TRBV2, the J gene TRBJ2-3, with TRBD2 matching 9 bases. Germline lookup yields CDR1 SNHLY and CDR2 FYNNEI. J was trimmed by 5 bases and V by 5 bases; bases with no gene match: 8. The CDR3 consists of 15 residues. The CDR3 is CASSRGGGAIDTQYF. CDR3 in DNA: TGTGCCAGCAGTAGAGGCGGGGGGGCCATAGATACGCAGTATTTT.

This clonotype was picked up a small number of times. V and J are TRBV7-6 and TRBJ2-7; weak D call: TRBD2 (6 bases). This CDR3 is built from 14 residues. CDR1 and CDR2 (germline): SGHVS, FNYEAQ. V was cut by 5 bases and J by 3 bases, with 14 bases left in between. The CDR3 is CASSALGGVYEQYF. The CDR3 DNA is TGTGCCAGCAGCGCCCTGGGGGGTGTCTACGAGCAGTACTTC.

The V gene is TRBV6-1, the J gene TRBJ2-5; perhaps TRBD1 as D (5 bases). V lost 4 bases and J lost 1, with 13 bases in between. The CDR3 is made up of 15 amino acids. Germline lookup yields CDR1 MNHNS and CDR2 SASEGT. CDR3 residues: CASSAIQGSQETQYF. The DNA for the CDR3 is TGTGCCAGCAGTGCTATTCAGGGCTCCCAAGAGACCCAGTACTTC.

This clonotype was detected many times. This chain connects TRBV24-1 to TRBJ2-5; TRBD1 or TRBD2 may be the D gene (5 bases each). Germline V lookup: CDR1 KGHDR, CDR2 SFDVKD. Between the trimmed V and J ends, which lost 3 bases and 5 bases, there was a span of 15 bases. The CDR3 has 15 residues. The CDR3 here is CATSDPAGSGETQYF. The CDR3 bases are TGTGCCACCAGTGATCCGGCAGGGTCGGGGGAGACCCAGTACTTC.

The sample holds many counts of this clonotype. The chain links TRBV20-1 to TRBJ2-5; D not certain. Between the trimmed V and J ends, which lost 4 bases and 5 bases, there was a span of 20 bases. The length of the CDR3 is 15 residues. CDR1 and CDR2 from the germline V gene are DFQATT and SNEGSKA (reference sequence). CDR3 residues: CSATKTDQVTETQYF. For the CDR3, the DNA is TGCAGTGCTACAAAAACGGACCAGGTTACGGAGACCCAGTACTTC.

The rearrangement links TRBV6-1 to TRBJ2-7; the D gene is possibly TRBD1 (6 bases). The CDR3 runs 15 residues. The V and J ends lost 4 bases and 5 bases respectively, with 18 bases between them. Germline CDR1 and CDR2: MNHNS and SASEGT. CDR3: CASSGQTVTGHEQYF. The CDR3, as DNA: TGTGCCAGCAGTGGCCAGACAGTAACAGGGCACGAGCAGTACTTC.

CDR3 amino acids: CASSLDSPLHF. In DNA form, the CDR3 reads TGTGCCAGCAGCTTAGATTCACCCCTCCACTTT. This rearrangement joins TRBV7-8 to TRBJ1-6; D remains ambiguous. Per the germline V gene, CDR1 is SGHVS and CDR2 is FQNEAQ. This CDR3 has 11 amino acids. The V gene lost 1 base and the J gene lost 8 bases, with 0 bases spanning the gap. Drawing the rest from reference TRBV7-8 and TRBJ1-6, the complete variable domain is GAGVSQSPRYKVAKRGQDVALRCDPISGHVSLFWYQQALGQGPEFLTYFQNEAQLDKSGLPSDRFFAERPEGSVSTLKIQRTQQEDSAVYLCASSLDSPLHFGNGTRLTVT.

The chain couples TRBV18 to TRBJ1-1, with 10 bases matching TRBD1. Germline-derived CDR1 and CDR2 are KGHSH and LQKENI. The CDR3 has 17 amino acids. The J segment lost 5 bases and the V segment lost 2 bases, leaving 11 bases of the junction unmatched. The CDR3 loop reads CASSPSKGQGGRTEAFF. In DNA form, the CDR3 reads TGTGCCAGCTCACCATCAAAAGGACAGGGGGGTAGGACTGAAGCTTTCTTT.

This clonotype was found a few times. The chain carries TRBV20-1 and TRBJ2-5; perhaps TRBD2 as D (6 bases). The CDR3 totals 11 residues. Trimming removed 5 bases at V and 5 bases at J, with 9 bases between. Germline loops: CDR1 DFQATT, CDR2 SNEGSKA (reference sequence). The CDR3 reads CSASAGETQYF. CDR3 bases: TGCAGTGCTTCGGCGGGGGAGACCCAGTACTTC.

The gene calls are TRBV30 and TRBJ2-1; 9 bases match TRBD2. The V gene's germline CDR1 is GTSNPN and CDR2 SVGIG (reference sequence). The CDR3 spans 15 residues. J was trimmed by 7 bases and V by 3 bases; bases with no gene match: 10. The CDR3 reads CAWRFLAGFHNEQFF. The CDR3 DNA reads TGTGCCTGGAGGTTCCTAGCGGGATTTCATAATGAGCAGTTCTTC.